The clone carrying this T cell receptor (beta chain) was counted a single time. The antigen remains undetermined. V was trimmed by 6 bases and J by 7 bases, leaving 10 bases between them. This CDR3 has 11 residues. Germline assignment: CDR1 DFQATT and CDR2 SNEGSKA (reference sequence). Using immunoSEQ multiplex PCR, the repertoire was profiled, and TCRdb retains in-frame clones only, with some absent. The sample carries approximately 2,100 clones, about 80% recorded once. The sample is drawn from a study of lymphopenia after photon versus proton radiotherapy. Study outcomes and limitations: After lymphocyte nadir, photon-treated repertoires showed oligoclonal expansion, especially CD8+ Temra. Only patients who died were analyzed for survival; proton advantage is unproven.

The material was peripheral blood, obtained from a patient treated with photon-based radiotherapy. The chain uses TRBV20-1 and TRBJ2-4; D may be TRBD2 (5 bases). This TCR was sampled from a man of 80 years or more with cholangiocarcinoma. Here the CDR3 DNA reads TGCAGTGCCCAGAGAGGGAACATTCAGTACTTC. Encoded protein: CSAQRGNIQYF.